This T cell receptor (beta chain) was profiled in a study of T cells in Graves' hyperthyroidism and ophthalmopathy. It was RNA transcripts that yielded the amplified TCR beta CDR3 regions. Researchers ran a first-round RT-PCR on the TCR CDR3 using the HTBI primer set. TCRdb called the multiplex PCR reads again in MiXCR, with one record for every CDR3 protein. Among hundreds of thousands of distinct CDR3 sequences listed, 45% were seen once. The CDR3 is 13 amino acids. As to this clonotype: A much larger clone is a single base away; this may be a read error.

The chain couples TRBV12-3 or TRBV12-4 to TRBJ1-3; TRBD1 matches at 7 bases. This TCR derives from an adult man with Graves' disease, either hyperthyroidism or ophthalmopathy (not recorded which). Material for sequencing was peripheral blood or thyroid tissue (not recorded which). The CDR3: CASSWSGGNTVYF. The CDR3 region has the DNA TGTGCCAGCAGCTGGTCAGGGGGAAACACCGTATATTTT.